The rows below give T cell receptor beta chains drawn from one sample of a study of blood T cell repertoires in COVID-19. The method was immunoSEQ multiplex PCR; TCRdb's version includes in-frame clones alone and lacks a portion of them. This table has about 140,000 clones, 80% to 85% appearing once. Sequencing used peripheral blood. These receptors all stem from a woman of 80 years or more with acute or convalescent COVID-19. The CDR3 runs from the conserved cysteine through the conserved F or W. Fields, in order: J gene, V gene, D gene, clone size, CDR3 DNA, CDR3 protein. D genes are given only for firm matches. A row's size may be missing; if present it is once, few, many or a size class.

j_call: TRBJ1-2; v_call: TRBV7-8; d_call: NA; clone_size: NA; cdr3_nt: TGTGCCAGCAGCTTAGCAAGCAGGGCAGGAGGGGGCTACACCTTC; cdr3_aa: CASSLASRAGGGYTF
j_call: TRBJ1-4; v_call: TRBV7-9; d_call: NA; clone_size: few; cdr3_nt: TGTGCCAGCAGCCGTGGGGCAGGAGGGAATGAAAAACTGTTTTTT; cdr3_aa: CASSRGAGGNEKLFF
j_call: TRBJ2-3; v_call: TRBV5-6; d_call: TRBD2; clone_size: once; cdr3_nt: TGTGCCAGCAGCTTGGTAGTAGCGGGGGGGCTGTCAGATACGCAGTATTTT; cdr3_aa: CASSLVVAGGLSDTQYF
j_call: TRBJ2-1; v_call: TRBV19; d_call: TRBD2; clone_size: NA; cdr3_nt: TGTGCCAGTAGTATAACGGGGGGGATCTACAATGAGCAGTTCTTC; cdr3_aa: CASSITGGIYNEQFF
j_call: TRBJ1-4; v_call: TRBV18; d_call: TRBD1; clone_size: NA; cdr3_nt: TGTGCCAGCTCACTTCGGACAGGGACGGGATTATCATGGGAAAATGAAAAACTGTTTTTT; cdr3_aa: CASSLRTGTGLSWENEKLFF
j_call: TRBJ2-1; v_call: TRBV24-1; d_call: TRBD1; clone_size: NA; cdr3_nt: TGTGCCACCAGTGATCCGGGACAGGGGAGCAATGAGCAGTTCTTC; cdr3_aa: CATSDPGQGSNEQFF
j_call: TRBJ1-4; v_call: TRBV2; d_call: TRBD1; clone_size: NA; cdr3_nt: TGTGCCAGCAGTGGGGACAGGGTGGCTAATGAAAAACTGTTTTTT; cdr3_aa: CASSGDRVANEKLFF
j_call: TRBJ2-7; v_call: TRBV27; d_call: NA; clone_size: NA; cdr3_nt: TGTGCCAGCAGCGGATCCCTGGGGAGCGAGCAGTACTTC; cdr3_aa: CASSGSLGSEQYF
j_call: TRBJ2-1; v_call: TRBV6-5; d_call: NA; clone_size: NA; cdr3_nt: TGTGCCAGCAGTTACGTCGGCGGGGGCAACAATGAGCAGTTCTTC; cdr3_aa: CASSYVGGGNNEQFF
j_call: TRBJ2-3; v_call: TRBV7-2; d_call: TRBD2; clone_size: NA; cdr3_nt: TGTGCCAGCAGCAAACAAGCGGGAGTTGAGGATACGCAGTATTTT; cdr3_aa: CASSKQAGVEDTQYF
j_call: TRBJ1-6; v_call: TRBV7-9; d_call: NA; clone_size: NA; cdr3_nt: TGTGCCAGCAGCCTGGGGCTGAGCTCCTATAATTCACCCCTCCACTTT; cdr3_aa: CASSLGLSSYNSPLHF
j_call: TRBJ2-7; v_call: TRBV30; d_call: TRBD1; clone_size: NA; cdr3_nt: TGTGCCTGGAGTGTGGGTTTCGGACAGGGCTACGAGCAGTACTTC; cdr3_aa: CAWSVGFGQGYEQYF
j_call: TRBJ1-6; v_call: TRBV19; d_call: TRBD1; clone_size: few; cdr3_nt: TGTGCCAGTAGTCCTCAAACCGGGACAGCTTATTCACCCCTCCACTTT; cdr3_aa: CASSPQTGTAYSPLHF
j_call: TRBJ1-6; v_call: TRBV30; d_call: TRBD1; clone_size: NA; cdr3_nt: TGTGCCTGGAGTGTACTTGGACAGGGTTCTGCGGCCCTCCACTTT; cdr3_aa: CAWSVLGQGSAALHF
j_call: TRBJ2-7; v_call: TRBV5-4; d_call: NA; clone_size: NA; cdr3_nt: TGTGCCAGCAGCGGGGCGGGGGACACCGCACACGAGCAGTACTTC; cdr3_aa: CASSGAGDTAHEQYF
j_call: TRBJ1-5; v_call: TRBV18; d_call: NA; clone_size: NA; cdr3_nt: TGTGCCAGCTCTTCCCGGGACAAAGGGCACCAGCCCCAGCATTTT; cdr3_aa: CASSSRDKGHQPQHF
j_call: TRBJ2-7; v_call: TRBV5-1; d_call: NA; clone_size: NA; cdr3_nt: TGCGCCAGCAGCTTGTTGATCGGGGGAGCCTACGAGCAGTACTTC; cdr3_aa: CASSLLIGGAYEQYF
j_call: TRBJ1-4; v_call: TRBV28; d_call: NA; clone_size: NA; cdr3_nt: TGTGCCAGCAGTTTCGGGGTGGGGAGTGAAAAACTGTTTTTT; cdr3_aa: CASSFGVGSEKLFF
j_call: TRBJ2-1; v_call: TRBV3-1/TRBV3-2; d_call: TRBD2; clone_size: NA; cdr3_nt: TGTGCCAGCAGCCCTCTTCGGGCAGCGGGGGTTTCAATTTATCAGTTCTTC; cdr3_aa: CASSPLRAAGVSIYQFF
j_call: TRBJ2-2; v_call: TRBV11-3; d_call: TRBD1; clone_size: NA; cdr3_nt: TGTGCCAGCAGCTTATCGGTCGGGACAGGGTCCGGGGAGCTGTTTTTT; cdr3_aa: CASSLSVGTGSGELFF
j_call: TRBJ2-1; v_call: TRBV4-1; d_call: TRBD2; clone_size: NA; cdr3_nt: TGCGCCAGCAGCCCTGGTAGTAGCGGGAGGGGTTACAATGAGCAGTTCTTC; cdr3_aa: CASSPGSSGRGYNEQFF
j_call: TRBJ1-2; v_call: TRBV7-7; d_call: NA; clone_size: NA; cdr3_nt: TGTGCCAGCAGCTGTAGAGCGGAGGCTGGCTACACCTTC; cdr3_aa: CASSCRAEAGYTF
j_call: TRBJ1-3; v_call: TRBV6-6; d_call: NA; clone_size: NA; cdr3_nt: TGTGCCAGCAGCCCCTTCGGGGTTTCTGGAAACACCATATATTTT; cdr3_aa: CASSPFGVSGNTIYF
j_call: TRBJ1-4; v_call: TRBV7-2; d_call: TRBD1; clone_size: once; cdr3_nt: TGTGCCAGCAGCGCAGACAGGGTGAGCGAAAAACTGTTTTTT; cdr3_aa: CASSADRVSEKLFF
j_call: TRBJ1-2; v_call: TRBV5-1; d_call: TRBD1; clone_size: once; cdr3_nt: TGCGCCAGCAGCTTGGCTCCTCAGGGGGCTGAATATGGCTACACCTTC; cdr3_aa: CASSLAPQGAEYGYTF
j_call: TRBJ1-2; v_call: TRBV12-3/TRBV12-4; d_call: NA; clone_size: NA; cdr3_nt: TGTGCCAGCCAAGGGGGGGTAAACTATGGCTACACCTTC; cdr3_aa: CASQGGVNYGYTF
j_call: TRBJ2-1; v_call: TRBV5-1; d_call: TRBD1; clone_size: NA; cdr3_nt: TGCGCCAGCAGCGTATTCGGGACAGGGGACGATGAGCAGTTCTTC; cdr3_aa: CASSVFGTGDDEQFF
j_call: TRBJ2-7; v_call: TRBV12-2; d_call: NA; clone_size: once; cdr3_nt: TGTGCAAGCGTGGACAGGGAATGTTCTGACGAGCAGTACTTC; cdr3_aa: CASVDRECSDEQYF
j_call: TRBJ2-7; v_call: TRBV18; d_call: TRBD1; clone_size: NA; cdr3_nt: TGTGCCAGCTCACGGGACAGGGGTGTTTCCTACGAGCAGTACTTC; cdr3_aa: CASSRDRGVSYEQYF
j_call: TRBJ1-2; v_call: TRBV6-1; d_call: NA; clone_size: once; cdr3_nt: TGTGCCAGCAGTGACGCCACTTGGACAGTGGTACGGTATGGCTACACCTTC; cdr3_aa: CASSDATWTVVRYGYTF
j_call: TRBJ1-2; v_call: TRBV10-3; d_call: TRBD1; clone_size: NA; cdr3_nt: TGTGCCATCACAACAGGGGGAAAAGGCTACACCTTC; cdr3_aa: CAITTGGKGYTF
j_call: TRBJ2-2; v_call: TRBV2; d_call: NA; clone_size: NA; cdr3_nt: TGTGCCAGCAGTCGACCAACAGGGTCTACCGGGGAGCTGTTTTTT; cdr3_aa: CASSRPTGSTGELFF
j_call: TRBJ1-3; v_call: TRBV9; d_call: NA; clone_size: NA; cdr3_nt: TGTGCCAGCAGCGTATCGGGAAACACCATATATTTT; cdr3_aa: CASSVSGNTIYF
j_call: TRBJ1-2; v_call: TRBV28; d_call: TRBD1; clone_size: NA; cdr3_nt: TGTGCCAGCAGTTTGTACAGGGGGACCTATGGCTACACCTTC; cdr3_aa: CASSLYRGTYGYTF
j_call: TRBJ1-2; v_call: TRBV28; d_call: NA; clone_size: NA; cdr3_nt: TGTGCCAGCAGTTTTTCTGGCCGTGGCTACACCTTC; cdr3_aa: CASSFSGRGYTF
j_call: TRBJ2-3; v_call: TRBV7-6; d_call: NA; clone_size: NA; cdr3_nt: TGTGCCAGCAGCTTCACCGCGGGGGCCGAGACAGATACGCAGTATTTT; cdr3_aa: CASSFTAGAETDTQYF
j_call: TRBJ1-2; v_call: TRBV2; d_call: TRBD1; clone_size: NA; cdr3_nt: TGTGCCAGCACCTGGGGACAGGGGACGTTTGGCTACACCTTC; cdr3_aa: CASTWGQGTFGYTF
j_call: TRBJ1-2; v_call: TRBV5-1; d_call: NA; clone_size: NA; cdr3_nt: TGCGCCAGCAGCTTGGACGGGAACTATGGCTACACCTTC; cdr3_aa: CASSLDGNYGYTF
j_call: TRBJ1-6; v_call: TRBV9; d_call: NA; clone_size: few; cdr3_nt: TGTGCCAGCAGCCTTCTTAATTCACCCCTCCACTTT; cdr3_aa: CASSLLNSPLHF
j_call: TRBJ2-5; v_call: TRBV7-2; d_call: NA; clone_size: NA; cdr3_nt: TGTGCCAGCAGTCAAAGCCAGGGTCGACAGACCCAGTACTTC; cdr3_aa: CASSQSQGRQTQYF
j_call: TRBJ2-5; v_call: TRBV2; d_call: TRBD2; clone_size: NA; cdr3_nt: TGTGCCAGCAGTCCACTAGCGGGAGAAGAGACCCAGTACTTC; cdr3_aa: CASSPLAGEETQYF